This passage covers 6 T cell receptor beta chains from one sample sequenced in a study of cytomegalovirus exposure and HLA in healthy donors. Vbeta (60) and Jbeta (13) primers were used in the PCR. Assay used: immunoSEQ multiplex PCR; TCRdb lists only in-frame clones, some missing. This table has about 130,000 clones, under 85% appearing once. The material sequenced was PBMCs. These receptors were collected from a woman aged 40-49 years in good health and CMV-seropositive.

The V and J genes are TRBV5-4 and TRBJ2-5, with 9 positions matching TRBD1. The J call could be wrong; TRBJ2-7 is a better fit for the DNA end. The CDR3 sequence is 14 residues long. In germline, CDR1 is SGHNT, CDR2 YYREEE (reference sequence). The CDR3 DNA reads TGTGCCAGCAGCACTCGGACAGGGGATTACGAGCAGTACTTC. Protein sequence: CASSTRTGDYEQYF.

The genes are TRBV28 and TRBJ2-1, with 9 bases lining up with TRBD1. CDR3 length: 16 residues. The trim removed 4 bases at V and 3 bases at J, leaving 7 bases unmatched. The germline V gene has CDR1 MDHEN and CDR2 SYDVKM. The CDR3 protein is CASSYVTGGRYNEQFF. DNA for the CDR3: TGTGCCAGCAGTTATGTGACAGGGGGGCGCTACAATGAGCAGTTCTTC.

The rearrangement links TRBV2 to TRBJ2-5, with 11 bases identical to TRBD2. The CDR3 extends over 14 amino acids. CDR1 SNHLY and CDR2 FYNNEI come from the germline V gene. Trimming removed 6 bases from V and 4 bases from J; junction bases left unmatched: 4. Here the CDR3 reads CASSPLAGGETQYF. CDR3 sequence (DNA): TGTGCCAGCAGCCCCCTAGCGGGAGGAGAGACCCAGTACTTC. The full variable domain, completed using reference TRBV2 and TRBJ2-5, is EPEVTQTPSHQVTQMGQEVILRCVPISNHLYFYWYRQILGQKVEFLVSFYNNEISEKSEIFDDQFSVERPDGSNFTLKIRSTKLEDSAMYFCASSPLAGGETQYFGPGTRLLVL.

The chain carries TRBV5-1 and TRBJ2-3, with TRBD1 identical over 7 bases. Germline assignment: CDR1 SGHRS and CDR2 YFSETQ. The CDR3 contains 15 residues. V dropped 3 bases and J dropped 3; count of bases not matched to a gene: 7. In DNA form, the CDR3 reads TGCGCCAGCAGCTCTACAGGGGAATGGACAGATACGCAGTATTTT. This sequence encodes CASSSTGEWTDTQYF. Based on the CDR3 plus reference TRBV5-1 and TRBJ2-3, the full variable domain is KAGVTQTPRYLIKTRGQQVTLSCSPISGHRSVSWYQQTPGQGLQFLFEYFSETQRNKGNFPGRFSGRQFSNSRSEMNVSTLELGDSALYLCASSSTGEWTDTQYFGPGTRLTVL.

The V and J genes are TRBV14 and TRBJ2-7, with D perhaps TRBD2 (6 bases). The CDR3 contains 15 residues. Germline CDR1 reads SGHDN; CDR2 reads FVKESK. Trimming took 4 bases from V and 3 from J, leaving 16 bases between them. The CDR3 nucleotides read TGTGCCAGCAGCCTCCAAGGAGGGCTGATCTACGAGCAGTACTTC. This translates into CASSLQGGLIYEQYF.

This clone has just a few counts. The rearrangement links TRBV5-1 to TRBJ2-3; 11 bases agree with TRBD2. The V segment lost 2 bases and the J segment 5 bases; nucleotides outside the gene matches: 13. Germline CDR1 SGHRS, CDR2 YFSETQ. This CDR3 has 18 amino acids. The CDR3 DNA sequence: TGCGCCAGCAGCTTCTCCCCATTAGCGGGAGGGGTTCAAGATACGCAGTATTTT. As protein: CASSFSPLAGGVQDTQYF.